This TCR beta chain was captured in a study of shared clonotypes between healthy human individuals. In the study overall: The composition of the donors was a couple of women and a few men aged 18 to 49. Findings and limits, study-wide: The study's rarefaction showed incomplete sorted-subset sequencing despite large depth. About 5% of naive CD4 clonotypes were shared across a few donors.

About this clone: Its antigen is unknown.

Naive CD8 cells lacked CD45RO and underwent positive selection for CCR7, leaving out terminally differentiated effector memory CD45RA+ cells. Several immunoSEQ plates held equal portions of the genomic DNA taken from each subset. Method: immunoSEQ multiplex PCR; TCRdb's copy keeps in-frame clones and lacks some. The top ten hold over 1.5% of the sample, which has around 1,900,000 clones, roughly 93% seen once. The sample was naive CD8+ T cells from PBMCs. The clonotype was recovered from a man aged 18 to 29 in good health. Some clones in this sample may be carry-over from other donors' samples.

The chain's CDR3 is CASSQDAGSGGRVGTDTQYF. The CDR3 DNA reads TGCGCCAGCAGCCAAGATGCGGGTTCTGGGGGGAGGGTTGGCACAGATACGCAGTATTTT. J is TRBJ2-3 and V is TRBV4-1, with 7 nucleotides matching TRBD2. The V segment lost 0 bases and the J segment 1 base; nucleotides outside the gene matches: 16. Germline V CDR1 and CDR2: MGHRA, YSYEKL. The CDR3 is 20 residues long.